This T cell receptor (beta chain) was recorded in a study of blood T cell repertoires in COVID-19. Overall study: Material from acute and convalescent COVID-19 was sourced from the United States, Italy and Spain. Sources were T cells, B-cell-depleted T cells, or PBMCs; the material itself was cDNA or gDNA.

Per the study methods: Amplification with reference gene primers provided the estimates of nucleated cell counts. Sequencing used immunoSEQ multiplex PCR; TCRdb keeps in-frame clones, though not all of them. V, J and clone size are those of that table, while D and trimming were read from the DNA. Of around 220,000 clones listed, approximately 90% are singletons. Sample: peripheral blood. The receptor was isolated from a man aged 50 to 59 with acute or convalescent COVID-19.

The CDR3 protein is CASSHGGRGLLNEKLFF. Here the CDR3 DNA reads TGTGCCAGCAGCCACGGAGGCAGGGGGCTACTTAATGAAAAACTGTTTTTT. V usage is TRBV14 and J usage is TRBJ1-4, with 8 bases that match TRBD1. From germline, CDR1 is SGHDN and CDR2 FVKESK. This CDR3 spans 17 amino acids. The trim removed 3 bases at V and 4 bases at J, leaving 10 bases unmatched.